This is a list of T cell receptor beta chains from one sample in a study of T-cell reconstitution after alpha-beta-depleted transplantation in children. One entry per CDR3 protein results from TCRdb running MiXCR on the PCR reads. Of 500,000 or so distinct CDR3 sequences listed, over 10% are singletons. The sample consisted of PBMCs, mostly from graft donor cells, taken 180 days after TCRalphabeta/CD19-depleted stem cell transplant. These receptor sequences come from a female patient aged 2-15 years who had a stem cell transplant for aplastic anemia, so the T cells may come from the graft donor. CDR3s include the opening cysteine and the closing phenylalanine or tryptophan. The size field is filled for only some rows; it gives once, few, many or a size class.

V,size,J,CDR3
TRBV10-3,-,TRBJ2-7,CAIRRHFRGSYKQYF
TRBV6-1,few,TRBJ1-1,CASSRGSPNTEAFF
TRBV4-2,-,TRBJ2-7,CASSPLRGEQYF
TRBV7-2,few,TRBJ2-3,CASSLALEDTQYF
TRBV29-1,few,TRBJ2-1,CSVEDRSHREVGTSGRGSYNEQFF
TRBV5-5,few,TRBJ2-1,CASSFSVLGAKQFF
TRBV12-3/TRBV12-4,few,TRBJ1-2,CASSFRTGFGYGYTF
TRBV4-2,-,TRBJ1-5,CASSQDPRRSGQPQHF
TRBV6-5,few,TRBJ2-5,CASRSVETQYF
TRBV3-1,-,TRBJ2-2,CASSQNLVPKGGPTGNTGELFF
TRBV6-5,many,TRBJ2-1,CASSSPGLAGGSSYNEQFF
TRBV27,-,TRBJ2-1,CASSSTYQPGQFF
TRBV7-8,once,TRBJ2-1,CASNTRDSNYNEQFF
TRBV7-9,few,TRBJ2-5,CASSPQGRRQETQYF
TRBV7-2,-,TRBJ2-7,CASSFFRGSYEQYF
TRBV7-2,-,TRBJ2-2,CASSFGTGNTGELFF
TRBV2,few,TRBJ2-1,CASSGEGGDEQFF
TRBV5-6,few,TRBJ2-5,CASSQSGETQYF
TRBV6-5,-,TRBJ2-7,CASSYSSWAGGYEQYF
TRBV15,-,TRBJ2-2,CATSIPHLLGTGELFF
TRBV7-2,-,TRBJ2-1,CASSTPGTPSSYNEQFF
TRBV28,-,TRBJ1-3,CASTLFGGVGNTIYF
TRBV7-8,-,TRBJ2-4,CASSLWHSNINIQYF
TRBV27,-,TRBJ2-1,CASSLEGWGVYNEQFF
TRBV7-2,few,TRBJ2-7,CASSSRQSSYEQYF
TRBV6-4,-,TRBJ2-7,CASSGRWLAGASQRDEQYF
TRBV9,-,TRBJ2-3,CASSVAQINTDTQYF
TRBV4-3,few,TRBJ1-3,CASSQGTSRSGGNTIYF
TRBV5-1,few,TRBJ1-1,CASSSNRGEKAFF
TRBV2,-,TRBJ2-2,CASSRGQGKANTGELFF
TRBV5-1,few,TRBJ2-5,CASSLERSRTYQETQYF
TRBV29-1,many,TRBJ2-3,CSDIQADTQYF
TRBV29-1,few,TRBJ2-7,CSVDDEYEQYF
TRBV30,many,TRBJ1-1,CAWKKGGNTEAFF
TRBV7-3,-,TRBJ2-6,CASSLYRLTGANVLTF
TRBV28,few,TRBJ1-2,CASSWGGGAGYGYTF
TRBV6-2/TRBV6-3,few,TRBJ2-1,CASSYIAGAYNEQFF
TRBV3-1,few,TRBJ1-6,CASSQVTPSGGASNSPLHF
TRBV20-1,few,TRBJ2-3,CSAEGWRGHTDTQYF
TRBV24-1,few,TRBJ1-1,CATDQGGEAFF
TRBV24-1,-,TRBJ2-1,CATSERRSNVPDSDNEQFF
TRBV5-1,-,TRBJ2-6,CASSFGQGEYGANGLTF
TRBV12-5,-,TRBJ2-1,CASEPTGTIYNEQFF
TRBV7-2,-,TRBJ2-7,CASSLAASGRREQYF
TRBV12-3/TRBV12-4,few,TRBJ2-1,CASSSRLLNEQFF
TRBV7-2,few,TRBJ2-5,CASSHVGGRTQETQYF
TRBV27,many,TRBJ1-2,CASSLGTGYGYTF
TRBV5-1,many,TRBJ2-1,CASSLVSGLNNEQFF
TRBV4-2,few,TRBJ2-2,CASSPGQGTYTGELFF
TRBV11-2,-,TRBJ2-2,CASSFFGSDTGELFF
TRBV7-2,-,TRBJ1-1,CASSSRGSGGLTEAFF